These 10 T cell receptor beta chains were sequenced from one sample in a study of cytomegalovirus exposure and HLA in healthy donors. The PCR ran on 60 Vbeta and 13 Jbeta primers. TCRdb keeps only in-frame clones here, not all; method: immunoSEQ multiplex PCR. The top ten hold about 0.69% of the sample, which has 85,000 to 100,000 clones, about 80% seen once. Sequenced: PBMCs. These receptors all stem from a woman aged 55-69 years in good health and CMV-seronegative.

On this clone itself: The junction shows a germline mismatch at one end, possibly a read error. The genes are TRBV15 and TRBJ1-4, with D possibly matching TRBD1 (5 bases). The CDR3 is 16 amino acids. Germline V CDR1 and CDR2: LNHNV, YYDKDF (reference sequence). CDR3 protein: CATSREWGATNEKLFF. The CDR3 DNA follows: TGTGCCACCAGCCGAGAGTGGGGCGCAACTAATGAAAAACTGTTTTTT.

This clone has just one count. V and J are TRBV19 and TRBJ1-2; 8 positions match TRBD1. Germline-derived CDR1 and CDR2 are LNHDA and SQIVND (reference sequence). Unmatched junction bases numbered 14, after V lost 7 bases and J lost 4 bases. The CDR3 runs to 16 residues. As DNA, the CDR3 is TGTGCCAGTACCCCCAGCCTCAGGGGGCAGGGCTATGGCTACACCTTC. It yields the protein CASTPSLRGQGYGYTF.

The chain has TRBV11-2 and TRBJ2-1; 11 positions agree with TRBD2. CDR1 and CDR2 from the germline V gene are SGHAT and FQNNGV. The CDR3 loop spans 15 amino acids. V gave up 5 bases and J gave up 2 bases; unmatched junction bases: 2. The CDR3 sequence is CASSLTSGAYNEQFF. The CDR3 coding sequence is TGTGCCAGCAGCCTGACTAGCGGGGCCTACAATGAGCAGTTCTTC.

This chain joins TRBV11-2 and TRBJ1-2; no reliable D call. V shed 0 bases and J shed 8 bases, with 10 bases lying between them. Germline assignment: CDR1 SGHAT and CDR2 FQNNGV. CDR3 length equals 13 residues. CDR3 loop: CASSLERVSGYTF. The CDR3 nucleotides read TGTGCCAGCAGCTTAGAGCGGGTGAGCGGCTACACCTTC. Using reference TRBV11-2 and TRBJ1-2 for the parts outside the CDR3, the full variable domain is EAGVAQSPRYKIIEKRQSVAFWCNPISGHATLYWYQQILGQGPKLLIQFQNNGVVDDSQLPKDRFSAERLKGVDSTLKIQPAKLEDSAVYLCASSLERVSGYTFGSGTRLTVV.

CDR3 nucleotide sequence: TGTGCCAGCAGTTCCCCAGGATTAAACACTGAAGCTTTCTTT. Translation gives CASSSPGLNTEAFF. The chain recombines TRBV28 with TRBJ1-1; D remains ambiguous. The V gene lost 4 bases and the J gene lost 2 bases, with 11 bases spanning the gap. In germline, CDR1 is MDHEN, CDR2 SYDVKM. The CDR3 has 14 residues. The whole variable domain, filled in from reference TRBV28 and TRBJ1-1, reads DVKVTQSSRYLVKRTGEKVFLECVQDMDHENMFWYRQDPGLGLRLIYFSYDVKMKEKGDIPEGYSVSREKKERFSLILESASTNQTSMYLCASSSPGLNTEAFFGQGTRLTVV.

The gene calls are TRBV5-6 and TRBJ2-7; D is uncertain. Germline V CDR1 and CDR2: SGHDT, YYEEEE. V shed 0 bases and J shed 4 bases, with 11 bases lying between them. The CDR3 is made up of 14 amino acids. The CDR3 protein is CASSLERFPYEQYF. As DNA, the CDR3 is TGTGCCAGCAGCTTGGAGCGCTTCCCGTACGAGCAGTACTTC.

A few counts support this clone. The chain couples TRBV5-5 to TRBJ2-7; TRBD2 is a possible D gene (6 bases). The CDR3 length is 13 residues. CDR1 is SGHKS and CDR2 is YYEKEE in the germline V gene (reference sequence). V lost 7 bases, J lost 4 bases, and 15 bases lay in between. The CDR3 DNA reads TGTGCCAGCGGATGGGCTAGCGAGTACGAGCAGTACTTC. Translated, it gives CASGWASEYEQYF. The variable domain in full, with the rest retrieved from reference TRBV5-5 and TRBJ2-7, is DAGVTQSPTHLIKTRGQQVTLRCSPISGHKSVSWYQQVLGQGPQFIFQYYEKEERGRGNFPDRFSARQFPNYSSELNVNALLLGDSALYLCASGWASEYEQYFGPGTRLTVT.

This clone was recorded a few times. The chain combines TRBV2 with TRBJ1-1; no reliable D call. This CDR3 spans 13 amino acids. The germline V and J ends were trimmed by 3 bases and 9 bases, with 14 bases remaining between them. Per germline, CDR1 SNHLY and CDR2 FYNNEI. Here the CDR3 DNA reads TGTGCCAGCAGTGACAGAAGACACATTCAAGCTTTCTTT. Encoded protein: CASSDRRHIQAFF. The full variable domain, with the rest looked up from reference TRBV2 and TRBJ1-1, is EPEVTQTPSHQVTQMGQEVILRCVPISNHLYFYWYRQILGQKVEFLVSFYNNEISEKSEIFDDQFSVERPDGSNFTLKIRSTKLEDSAMYFCASSDRRHIQAFFGQGTRLTVV.

The chain couples TRBV18 to TRBJ2-5, with 8 nucleotides matching TRBD2. The J call may be incorrect, as the DNA end agrees better with TRBJ2-7. CDR3 length: 14 amino acids. Germline V gene lookup returns CDR1 KGHSH and CDR2 LQKENI. CDR3 region: CASSPSGGSYEQYF. The CDR3 DNA reads TGTGCCAGCTCACCATCGGGAGGGAGCTACGAGCAGTACTTC.

The chain has TRBV4-1 and TRBJ1-5; 7 bases match TRBD1. After removal of 4 bases from V and 4 bases from J, the junction contained 1 base not matched to a gene. The germline V gene has CDR1 MGHRA and CDR2 YSYEKL. The CDR3 length is 13 residues. The CDR3 is CASSPQGNQPQHF. CDR3 sequence (DNA): TGCGCCAGCAGCCCACAGGGGAATCAGCCCCAGCATTTT.